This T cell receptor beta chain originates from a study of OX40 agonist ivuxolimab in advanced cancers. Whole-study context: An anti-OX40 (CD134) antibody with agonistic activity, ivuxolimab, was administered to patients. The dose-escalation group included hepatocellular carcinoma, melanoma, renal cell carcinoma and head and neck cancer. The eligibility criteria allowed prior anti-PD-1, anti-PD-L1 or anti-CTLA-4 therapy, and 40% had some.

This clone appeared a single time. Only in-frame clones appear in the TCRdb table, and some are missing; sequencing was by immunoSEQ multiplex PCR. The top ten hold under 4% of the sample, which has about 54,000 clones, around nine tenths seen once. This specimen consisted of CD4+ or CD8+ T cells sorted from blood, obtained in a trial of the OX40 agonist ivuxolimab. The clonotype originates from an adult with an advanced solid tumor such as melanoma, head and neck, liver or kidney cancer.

The CDR3: CASSPPGRNTGELFF. Here the CDR3 DNA reads TGTGCCAGCTCACCTCCGGGACGAAACACCGGGGAGCTGTTTTTT. The rearrangement links TRBV18 to TRBJ2-2; D assignment may be TRBD1 or TRBD2 (5 bases each). The V end lost 3 bases, the J end lost 2 bases, and 10 bases lay between the germline ends. This CDR3 has 15 residues. In germline, CDR1 is KGHSH, CDR2 LQKENI. The variable domain in full, with the rest retrieved from reference TRBV18 and TRBJ2-2, is NAGVMQNPRHLVRRRGQEARLRCSPMKGHSHVYWYRQLPEEGLKFMVYLQKENIIDESGMPKERFSAEFPKEGPSILRIQQVVRGDSAAYFCASSPPGRNTGELFFGEGSRLTVL.